This T cell receptor beta chain was sequenced in a study of blood T cell repertoires in COVID-19. Study information: Whether acute or convalescent, the COVID-19 samples came from the United States, Italy and Spain. From T cells, B-cell-depleted T cells, or PBMCs came the material, which was cDNA or gDNA.

Trimming took off 6 bases at V and 0 bases at J, with 18 bases between the two ends. The germline V gene has CDR1 ENHRY and CDR2 SYGVKD. The CDR3 is made up of 16 amino acids. Assay: immunoSEQ multiplex PCR; the TCRdb copy retains only in-frame clones and omits some. Of approximately 270,000 clones listed, over 85% are singletons. The study assigned cohorts using participant-reported clinical history. Donors of Cohort 3 who recovered were those that had two negative PCRs, clearance, or symptom resolution. Sequences were obtained from PBMCs or T cells enriched from blood (not recorded which). The chain carries TRBV10-3 and TRBJ2-7, with D perhaps matching TRBD2 (5 bases). The origin of this receptor is a woman between 55 and 75 years old who had recovered from COVID-19. This CDR3 reads CAISPISGRSSYEQYF. CDR3 sequence (DNA): TGTGCCATCAGCCCGATAAGCGGCCGAAGCTCCTACGAGCAGTACTTC.